This T cell receptor (beta chain) was obtained from a study of OX40 agonist ivuxolimab in advanced cancers. Study as a whole: Ivuxolimab, an agonistic anti-OX40 (CD134) antibody, was given to patients. Mean age approximately 59 years, range 23 to 79; approximately 83% male. Dose-escalation subjects each had hepatocellular carcinoma, melanoma, renal cell or head and neck cancer.

Germline CDR1 SGHRS, CDR2 YFSETQ. This CDR3 spans 14 amino acids. Trimming pared 0 bases from V and 6 bases from J, leaving 12 bases between. The repertoire was sequenced with immunoSEQ multiplex PCR; TCRdb's copy has only in-frame clones and lacks some. Of some 58,000 clones detected, approximately 80% appear once; the ten largest clones hold around 2%. As regards this clone: Other nucleotide sequences from this sample produce the same CDR3.

This rearrangement joins TRBV5-1 to TRBJ1-2, with unresolved D. The specimen comprised CD4+ or CD8+ T cells sorted from blood, sampled in a trial of the OX40 agonist ivuxolimab. The TCR originated in an adult with an advanced solid tumor such as melanoma, head and neck, liver or kidney cancer. The CDR3 region has the DNA TGCGCCAGCAGCTTGGGTGATCGGGGAAATGGCTACACCTTC. Translation: CASSLGDRGNGYTF.